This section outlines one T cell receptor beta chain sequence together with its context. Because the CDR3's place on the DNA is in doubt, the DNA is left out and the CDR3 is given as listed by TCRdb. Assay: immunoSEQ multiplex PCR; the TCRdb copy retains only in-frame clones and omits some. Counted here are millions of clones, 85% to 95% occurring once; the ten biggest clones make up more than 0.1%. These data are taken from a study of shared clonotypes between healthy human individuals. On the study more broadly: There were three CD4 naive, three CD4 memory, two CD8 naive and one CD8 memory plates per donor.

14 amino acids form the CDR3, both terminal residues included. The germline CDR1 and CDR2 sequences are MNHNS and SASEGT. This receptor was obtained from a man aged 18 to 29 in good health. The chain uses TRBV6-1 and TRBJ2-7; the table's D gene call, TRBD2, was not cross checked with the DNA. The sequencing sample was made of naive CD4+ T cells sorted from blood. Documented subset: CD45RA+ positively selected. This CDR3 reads CASSDFRGAYEQYF.